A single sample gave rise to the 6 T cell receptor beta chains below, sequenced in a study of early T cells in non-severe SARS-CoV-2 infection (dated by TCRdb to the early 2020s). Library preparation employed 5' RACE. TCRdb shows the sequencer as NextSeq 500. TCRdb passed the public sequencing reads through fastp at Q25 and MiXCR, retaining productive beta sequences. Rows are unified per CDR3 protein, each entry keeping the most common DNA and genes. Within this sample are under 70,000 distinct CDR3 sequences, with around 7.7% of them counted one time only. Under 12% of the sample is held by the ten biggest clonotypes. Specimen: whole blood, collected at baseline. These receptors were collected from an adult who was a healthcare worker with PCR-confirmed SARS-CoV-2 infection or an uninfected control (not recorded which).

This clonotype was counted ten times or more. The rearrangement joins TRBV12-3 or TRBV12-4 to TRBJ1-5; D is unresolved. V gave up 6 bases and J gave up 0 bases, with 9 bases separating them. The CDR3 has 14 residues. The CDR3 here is CASRVEGSNQPQHF. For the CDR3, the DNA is TGTGCCAGCAGGGTAGAGGGTAGCAATCAGCCCCAGCATTTT.

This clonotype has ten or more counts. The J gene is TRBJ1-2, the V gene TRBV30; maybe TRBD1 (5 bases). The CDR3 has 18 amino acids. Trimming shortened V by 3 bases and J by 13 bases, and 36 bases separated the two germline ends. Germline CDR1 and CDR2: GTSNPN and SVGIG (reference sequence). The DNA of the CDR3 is TGTGCCTGGAGCCCACGGGTCCGGGGACGCCTAGTTAATAGTCGGAGCACCTTC. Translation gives CAWSPRVRGRLVNSRSTF.

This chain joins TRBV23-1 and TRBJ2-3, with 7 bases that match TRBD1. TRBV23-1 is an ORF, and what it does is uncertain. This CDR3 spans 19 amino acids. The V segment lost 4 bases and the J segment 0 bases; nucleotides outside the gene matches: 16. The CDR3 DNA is TGCGCCAGCAGTCCCGGAGAGAGTCGACAGGGACCTAGCACAGATACGCAGTATTTT. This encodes CASSPGESRQGPSTDTQYF.

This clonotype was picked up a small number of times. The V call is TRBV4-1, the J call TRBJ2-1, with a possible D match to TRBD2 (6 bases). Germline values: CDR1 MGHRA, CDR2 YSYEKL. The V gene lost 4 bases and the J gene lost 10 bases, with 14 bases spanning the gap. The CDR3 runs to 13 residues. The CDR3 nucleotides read TGCGCCAGCAGCCCCCCCGTACGGGGGGAGCAGTTCTTC. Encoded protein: CASSPPVRGEQFF.

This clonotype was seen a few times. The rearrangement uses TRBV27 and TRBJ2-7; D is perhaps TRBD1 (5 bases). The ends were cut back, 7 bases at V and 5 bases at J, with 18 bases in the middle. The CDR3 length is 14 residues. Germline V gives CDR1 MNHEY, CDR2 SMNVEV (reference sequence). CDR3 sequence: CASIPAGSRDEQYF. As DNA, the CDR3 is TGTGCCAGCATACCCGCAGGGTCCAGGGACGAGCAGTACTTC.

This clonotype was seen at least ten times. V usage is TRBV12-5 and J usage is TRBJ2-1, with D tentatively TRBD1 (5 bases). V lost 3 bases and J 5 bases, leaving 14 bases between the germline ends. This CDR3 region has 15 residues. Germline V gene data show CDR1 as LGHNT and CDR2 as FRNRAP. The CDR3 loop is CASGLGEGLHNEQFF. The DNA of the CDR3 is TGTGCTAGTGGTTTAGGGGAAGGCTTACACAATGAGCAGTTCTTC.